This is a list of T cell receptor beta chains from one sample in a study of CD8 T cells in Susac syndrome. TCRdb recomputed calls from the immunoSEQ multiplex PCR reads with MiXCR, one row per CDR3 protein. The sample records some 190,000 distinct CDR3 sequences, 93% being singletons. The sample was CD4+ T cells from PBMCs. The receptors derive from a human donor in good health. Each CDR3 is given with its conserved first and last residue. The D gene is left open where the match is weak. Clone size, where shown, is once, few, many, or a class for clones that have expanded.

D	J	size	V	DNA	CDR3
-	TRBJ2-7	-	TRBV25-1	TGTGCCAGCAGTGAATCGGGCAGGGGCCGGCACATCGCCTTTTACTTC	CASSESGRGRHIAFYF
TRBD2	TRBJ2-3	-	TRBV7-2	TGTGCCAGCAGCCATAGCGGGGGGGGCGCAGATACGCAGTATTTT	CASSHSGGGADTQYF
-	TRBJ2-7	-	TRBV5-1	TGCGCCAGCAGCTCGTACCAGGGCGGAATCTCCTACGAGCAGTACTTC	CASSSYQGGISYEQYF
-	TRBJ2-5	-	TRBV29-1	TGCAGCGTTGGGGTTCAGGGGAACTTC	CSVGVQGNF
-	TRBJ1-3	-	TRBV5-6	TGTGCCAGCAGCTTGATGTTGATAGAGGGGACGGGTGCAAACACCATATATTTT	CASSLMLIEGTGANTIYF
-	TRBJ2-1	-	TRBV20-1	TGCAGTGCTAGAGTGCGCCCCACGGGAAATGAGCAGTTCTTC	CSARVRPTGNEQFF
-	TRBJ1-2	-	TRBV7-9	TGTGCCAGCACCCCAGATCGGGAAAACTATGGCTACACCTTC	CASTPDRENYGYTF
-	TRBJ2-3	few	TRBV9	TGTGCCAGCAGCGCCCATCCGACAGATACGCAGTATTTT	CASSAHPTDTQYF
-	TRBJ1-1	-	TRBV12-3/TRBV12-4	TGTGCCAGCAGCCCCGGGCAGGACAGTGAAGCTTTCTTT	CASSPGQDSEAFF
-	TRBJ1-2	few	TRBV4-1	TGCGCCAGCAGCCAAGGGATCTACGGCTACACCTTC	CASSQGIYGYTF
TRBD2	TRBJ2-3	-	TRBV4-3	TGCGCCAGCAGTCGGCTAGCGGGGATCACAGATACGCAGTATTTT	CASSRLAGITDTQYF
TRBD1	TRBJ2-7	-	TRBV10-3	TGTGCCATCAGTCCGGACAGGGACGAGCAGTACTTC	CAISPDRDEQYF
-	TRBJ2-7	-	TRBV19	TGTGCCAGTAGCGTCTCGGGAACCTACGAGCAGTACTTC	CASSVSGTYEQYF
-	TRBJ1-2	-	TRBV11-2	TGTGCCAGCAGCGCGGACAGCTATGGCTACACCTTC	CASSADSYGYTF
-	TRBJ2-3	-	TRBV20-1	TGCAGTGCTCTAGGGGTTAGGAGCACAGATACGCAGTATTTT	CSALGVRSTDTQYF
-	TRBJ2-7	-	TRBV30	TGTGCCTGGAGAAAGGGGTCCTACGAGCAGTACTTC	CAWRKGSYEQYF
-	TRBJ2-6	-	TRBV3-1	TGTGCCAGCAGCCAAGACAGGGGAACCTCTGGGGCCAACGTCCTGACTTTC	CASSQDRGTSGANVLTF
-	TRBJ2-1	-	TRBV12-3/TRBV12-4	TGTGCCAGCAGTTTCCCCGGGGCCCGGTACAATGAGCAGTTCTTC	CASSFPGARYNEQFF
TRBD1	TRBJ1-5	-	TRBV7-2	TGTGCCAGCAGCTTATTGAACAGGGGGGCGGAGCCCCAGCATTTT	CASSLLNRGAEPQHF
-	TRBJ2-5	-	TRBV7-2	TGTGCCAGCAGCTTAAGAGGGGACGGAGAGACCCAGTACTTC	CASSLRGDGETQYF
TRBD1	TRBJ1-5	once	TRBV28	TGTGCCAGCAGCCCCACGACAGGGATGTACGGCAATCAGCCCCAGCATTTT	CASSPTTGMYGNQPQHF
-	TRBJ2-7	-	TRBV28	TGTGCCAGCAGTCCCCGGGGGATTAACGAGCAGTACTTC	CASSPRGINEQYF
-	TRBJ2-7	-	TRBV6-5	TGTGCCAGCACCGATCGACAGTACGAGCAGTACTTC	CASTDRQYEQYF
-	TRBJ2-1	-	TRBV10-3	TGTGCCACCTCTGAGGGCGAGCAGTTCTTC	CATSEGEQFF
TRBD1	TRBJ2-3	-	TRBV12-3/TRBV12-4	TGTGCCAGCAGTTACAGGGGCAGCACAGATACGCAGTATTTT	CASSYRGSTDTQYF
TRBD2	TRBJ2-1	-	TRBV5-1	TGCGCCAGCAGCTTCCGAGCTAGCGGGGTTAGGGAGCAGTTCTTC	CASSFRASGVREQFF
TRBD1	TRBJ2-2	-	TRBV7-3	TGTGCCAGCAGCCCCCACGACAGGGCCGGCGGGGAGCTGTTTTTT	CASSPHDRAGGELFF
-	TRBJ2-6	-	TRBV7-2	TGTGCCAGCAGCTTAGACTACGGCTCTGGGGCCAACGTCCTGACTTTC	CASSLDYGSGANVLTF
TRBD1	TRBJ1-2	-	TRBV11-1	TGTGCCAGCAGCCGGGGACAGGGGACCTATGGCTACACCTTC	CASSRGQGTYGYTF
-	TRBJ2-5	-	TRBV5-1	TGCGCCAGCAGTTTCAATTCCTTTTCGGCGGGGGCCCTGGCCCAGTACTTC	CASSFNSFSAGALAQYF
TRBD1	TRBJ1-2	-	TRBV28	TGTGCCAGCAGTTTAGGACAGGGGATTCGTGGCTACACCTTC	CASSLGQGIRGYTF
-	TRBJ2-5	-	TRBV7-9	TGTGCCAGCAGCTTAGGCGAGGGGAGAGAGACCCAGTACTTC	CASSLGEGRETQYF
-	TRBJ1-4	-	TRBV28	TGTGCCAGCAGGGCTACGGGCAACGAAAAACTGTTTTTT	CASRATGNEKLFF
-	TRBJ1-5	-	TRBV6-6	TGTGCCAGCAGTAGGGGTGATCAGCCCCAGCATTTT	CASSRGDQPQHF
TRBD1	TRBJ2-7	-	TRBV20-1	TGCAGTGCTAGAAACGGACAGGGTACCTCCTACGAGCAGTACTTC	CSARNGQGTSYEQYF
-	TRBJ1-3	-	TRBV9	TGTGCCAGCAGTGTTATAGACTCGTCGCCTGGAAACACCATATATTTT	CASSVIDSSPGNTIYF
-	TRBJ2-7	-	TRBV30	TGTGCCTGGAGTGGGGGATCGCACGAGCAGTACTTC	CAWSGGSHEQYF
TRBD1	TRBJ1-2	-	TRBV4-3	TGCGCCAGCAGCCAAGAAGTGACAGGGGGCTTTGGCTACACCTTC	CASSQEVTGGFGYTF
-	TRBJ2-7	-	TRBV6-2/TRBV6-3	TGTGCCAGCGGGACCTACACGGGGCAGCGTTGGTACGAGCAGTACTTC	CASGTYTGQRWYEQYF
-	TRBJ2-7	-	TRBV3-1	TGTGCCAGCAGCCACACGACAAGAACCTACGAGCAGTACTTC	CASSHTTRTYEQYF
TRBD2	TRBJ2-5	-	TRBV3-1	TGTGCCAGCAGCCAACGCCTAGCGGGGGTTGAGACCCAGTACTTC	CASSQRLAGVETQYF
-	TRBJ2-2	-	TRBV28	TGTGCCAGCAGGGCGGGCGCTCGAACCGGGGAGCTGTTTTTT	CASRAGARTGELFF
TRBD1	TRBJ1-1	-	TRBV6-5	TGTGCCAGCAGCCTAATCGGACAGGTGAACACTGAAGCTTTCTTT	CASSLIGQVNTEAFF
-	TRBJ2-3	-	TRBV28	TGTGCCAGCAGCTCAGACACAGATACGCAGTATTTT	CASSSDTDTQYF
-	TRBJ2-2	-	TRBV18	TGTGCCAGCTCACAGCTAGAGAACACCGGGGAGCTGTTTTTT	CASSQLENTGELFF
TRBD1	TRBJ1-5	-	TRBV28	TGTGCCAGCAGTCCGGACAGGGTAACCCAGCCCCAGCATTTT	CASSPDRVTQPQHF
-	TRBJ2-5	-	TRBV6-6	TGTGCCAGCGGATCAACAGGGATTCGGATGGAGACCCAGTACTTC	CASGSTGIRMETQYF
TRBD2	TRBJ2-1	once	TRBV9	TGTGCCAGCAGCGTAGCTCCGACTAGCGGGGGTGAGCAGTTCTTC	CASSVAPTSGGEQFF
-	TRBJ1-1	once	TRBV3-1	TGTGCCAGCATTCTTGGTGCTGAAGCTTTCTTT	CASILGAEAFF